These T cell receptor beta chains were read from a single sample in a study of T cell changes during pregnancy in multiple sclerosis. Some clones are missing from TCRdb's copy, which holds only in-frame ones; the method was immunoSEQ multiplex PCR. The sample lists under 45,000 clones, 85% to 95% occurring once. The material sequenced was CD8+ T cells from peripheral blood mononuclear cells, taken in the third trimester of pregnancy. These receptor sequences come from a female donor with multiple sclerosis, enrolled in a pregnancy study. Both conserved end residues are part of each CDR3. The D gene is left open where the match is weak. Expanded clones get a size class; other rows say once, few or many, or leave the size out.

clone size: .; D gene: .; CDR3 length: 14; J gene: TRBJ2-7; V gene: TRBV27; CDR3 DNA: TGTGCCAGCAGTTGGGCGGGGATGGGCTACGAGCAGTACTTC; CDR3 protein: CASSWAGMGYEQYF
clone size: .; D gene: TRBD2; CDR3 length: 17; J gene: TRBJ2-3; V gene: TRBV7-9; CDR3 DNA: TGTGCCAGCAGCTACTACGGACTAGCGGGAGGTCTGGATACGCAGTATTTT; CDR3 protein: CASSYYGLAGGLDTQYF
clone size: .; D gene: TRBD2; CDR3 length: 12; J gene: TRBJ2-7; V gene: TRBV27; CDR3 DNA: TGTGCCACAGGACTAGCTCCATACGAGCAGTACTTC; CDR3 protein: CATGLAPYEQYF
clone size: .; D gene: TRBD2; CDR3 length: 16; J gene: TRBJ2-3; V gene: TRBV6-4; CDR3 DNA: TGTGCCAGCAGTGAAAATGGCCTAGCGGGGATGGATACGCAGTATTTT; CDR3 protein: CASSENGLAGMDTQYF
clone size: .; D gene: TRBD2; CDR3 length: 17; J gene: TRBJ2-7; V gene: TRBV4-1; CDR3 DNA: TGCGCCAGCAGCCAAGAATGGGAGGGACTAGCGGGGAACGAGCAGTACTTC; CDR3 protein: CASSQEWEGLAGNEQYF
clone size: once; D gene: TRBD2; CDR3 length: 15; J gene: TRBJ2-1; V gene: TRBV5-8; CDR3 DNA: TGTGCCAGCAGCTTGGCTAGCGGCCCTCTTGAGGAGCAGTTCTTC; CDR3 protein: CASSLASGPLEEQFF
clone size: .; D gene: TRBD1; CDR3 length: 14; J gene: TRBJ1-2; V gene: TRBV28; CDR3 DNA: TGTGCCAGCAGTTTCCAAGACAGGGCCTATGGCTACACCTTC; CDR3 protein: CASSFQDRAYGYTF
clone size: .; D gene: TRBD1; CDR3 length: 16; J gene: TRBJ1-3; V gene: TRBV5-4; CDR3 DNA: TGTGCCAGCAGCTCATTACAGGGGGCGCAGGGAAACACCATATATTTT; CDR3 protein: CASSSLQGAQGNTIYF
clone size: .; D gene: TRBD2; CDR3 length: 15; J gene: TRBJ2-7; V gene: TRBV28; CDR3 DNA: TGTGCCAGCAGTCCGCCGGGCGGGAGCTCCTACGAGCAGTACTTC; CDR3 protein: CASSPPGGSSYEQYF
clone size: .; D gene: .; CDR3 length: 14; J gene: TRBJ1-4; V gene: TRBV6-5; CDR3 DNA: TGTGCCAGCAGTTACGGGCAGTGGGATGAAAAACTGTTTTTT; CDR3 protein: CASSYGQWDEKLFF
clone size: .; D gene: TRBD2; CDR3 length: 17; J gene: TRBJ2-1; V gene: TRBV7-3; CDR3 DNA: TGTGCCAGCAGCTCCCTCGGAACTAGCGGTTCCTACAATGAGCAGTTCTTC; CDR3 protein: CASSSLGTSGSYNEQFF
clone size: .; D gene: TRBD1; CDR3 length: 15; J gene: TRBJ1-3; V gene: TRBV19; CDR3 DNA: TGTGCCAGTAGCCGCCAGACCGGGACAGATAACACCATATATTTT; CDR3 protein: CASSRQTGTDNTIYF
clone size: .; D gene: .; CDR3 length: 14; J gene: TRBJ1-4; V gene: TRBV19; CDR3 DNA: TGTGCCAGTAGTATTTGGGAGGATGAGGAAAAACTGTTTTTT; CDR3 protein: CASSIWEDEEKLFF
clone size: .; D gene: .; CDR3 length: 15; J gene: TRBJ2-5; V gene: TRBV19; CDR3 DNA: TGTGCCAGTAGTATAGGAATCGGGGGTCAAGAGACCCAGTACTTC; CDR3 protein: CASSIGIGGQETQYF
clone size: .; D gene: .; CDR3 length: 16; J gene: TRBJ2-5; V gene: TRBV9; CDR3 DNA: TGTGCCAGCAGCGCCTCGCAGGGGGGTGGCCAAGAGACCCAGTACTTC; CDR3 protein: CASSASQGGGQETQYF
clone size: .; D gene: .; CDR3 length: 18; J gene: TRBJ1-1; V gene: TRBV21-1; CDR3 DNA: TGTGCCAGCAGCAAAGAACGACACCAGGGGGCGGATAACACTGAAGCTTTCTTT; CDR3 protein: CASSKERHQGADNTEAFF
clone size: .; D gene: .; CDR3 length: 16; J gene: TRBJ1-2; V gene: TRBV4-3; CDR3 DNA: TGCGCCAGCAGCCCCTCGAGGTTAGGGAGTCTTCAAGGCTACACCTTC; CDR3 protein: CASSPSRLGSLQGYTF
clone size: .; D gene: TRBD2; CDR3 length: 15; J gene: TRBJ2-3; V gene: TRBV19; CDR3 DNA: TGTGCCAGTAGTATTAGCGGGACTAGACGAGATACGCAGTATTTT; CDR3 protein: CASSISGTRRDTQYF
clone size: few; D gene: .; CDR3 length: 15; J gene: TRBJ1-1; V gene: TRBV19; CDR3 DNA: TGTGCCAGTAGTGTCCCGGGGATCCCAAACACTGAAGCTTTCTTT; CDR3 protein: CASSVPGIPNTEAFF
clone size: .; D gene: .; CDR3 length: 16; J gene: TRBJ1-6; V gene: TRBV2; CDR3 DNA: TGTGCCAGCAGTGAAAAGGCAGGGGTGTATAATTCACCCCTCCACTTT; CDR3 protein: CASSEKAGVYNSPLHF
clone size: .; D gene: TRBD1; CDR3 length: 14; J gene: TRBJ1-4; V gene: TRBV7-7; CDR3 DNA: TGTGCCAGCAGCTCAGGGGGAGCTAATGAAAAACTGTTTTTT; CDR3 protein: CASSSGGANEKLFF
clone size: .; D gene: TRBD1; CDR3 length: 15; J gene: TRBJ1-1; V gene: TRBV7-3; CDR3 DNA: TGTGCCAGCAGCTTAACCCGACAGGGGAACACTGAAGCTTTCTTT; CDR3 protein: CASSLTRQGNTEAFF
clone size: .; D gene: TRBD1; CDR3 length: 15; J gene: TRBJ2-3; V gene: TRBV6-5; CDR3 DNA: TGTGCCAGCAGTTATAGGGACAGACACACAGATACGCAGTATTTT; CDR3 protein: CASSYRDRHTDTQYF
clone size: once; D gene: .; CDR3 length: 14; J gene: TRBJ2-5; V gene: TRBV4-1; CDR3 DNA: TGCGCCAGCAGCTTAAGCAGGGATTTTGAGACCCAGTACTTC; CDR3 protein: CASSLSRDFETQYF
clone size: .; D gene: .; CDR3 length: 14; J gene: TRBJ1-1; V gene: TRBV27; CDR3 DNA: TGTGCCAGCAGTTTACAGGGCCCAAGGTCTGAAGCTTTCTTT; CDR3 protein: CASSLQGPRSEAFF
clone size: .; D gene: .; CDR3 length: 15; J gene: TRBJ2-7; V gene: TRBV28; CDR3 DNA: TGTGCCAGCAGTTTATTCGAGGGGGTACAGTACGAGCAGTACTTC; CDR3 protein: CASSLFEGVQYEQYF
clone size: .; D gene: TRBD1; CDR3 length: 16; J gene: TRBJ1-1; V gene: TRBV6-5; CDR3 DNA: TGTGCCAGCAGTTACGGACAGGGGGCCTTGAACACTGAAGCTTTCTTT; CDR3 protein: CASSYGQGALNTEAFF
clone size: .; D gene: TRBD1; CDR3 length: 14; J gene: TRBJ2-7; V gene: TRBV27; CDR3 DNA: TGTGCCAGCAGCGGCGGACAGGACCGCTACGAGCAGTACTTC; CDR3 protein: CASSGGQDRYEQYF
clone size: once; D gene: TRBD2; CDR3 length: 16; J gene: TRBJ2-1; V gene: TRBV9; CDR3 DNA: TGTGCCAGCAGCGTAGCTCTCGCGGGAGGAGGGGATGAGCAGTTCTTC; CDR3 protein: CASSVALAGGGDEQFF
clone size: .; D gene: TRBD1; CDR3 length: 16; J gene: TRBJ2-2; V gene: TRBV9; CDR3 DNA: TGTGCCAGCAGCGGCCGACAGGGGGTTGAGACCGGGGAGCTGTTTTTT; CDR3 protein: CASSGRQGVETGELFF
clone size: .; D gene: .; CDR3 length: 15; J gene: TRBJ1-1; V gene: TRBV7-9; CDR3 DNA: TGTGCCAGCAGCTTAGGAGTAAGCTTGAACACTGAAGCTTTCTTT; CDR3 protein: CASSLGVSLNTEAFF
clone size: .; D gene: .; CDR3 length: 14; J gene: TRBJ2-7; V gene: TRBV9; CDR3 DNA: TGTGCCAGCAGCGTATCCGGGGATAATGGCGAGCAGTACTTC; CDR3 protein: CASSVSGDNGEQYF
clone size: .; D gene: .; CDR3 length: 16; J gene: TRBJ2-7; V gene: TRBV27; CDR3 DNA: TGTGCCAGCAGTGCGTCGTGGACAGCGAACTCCTACGAGCAGTACTTC; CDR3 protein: CASSASWTANSYEQYF
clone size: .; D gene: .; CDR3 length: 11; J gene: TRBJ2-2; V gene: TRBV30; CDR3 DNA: TGTGCCTGGGAAACAACCGGGGAGCTGTTTTTT; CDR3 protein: CAWETTGELFF
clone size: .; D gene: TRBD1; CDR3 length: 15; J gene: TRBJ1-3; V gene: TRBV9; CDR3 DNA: TGTGCCAGCAGCGTAGACAGGGGGTCAGGAAACACCATATATTTT; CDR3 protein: CASSVDRGSGNTIYF
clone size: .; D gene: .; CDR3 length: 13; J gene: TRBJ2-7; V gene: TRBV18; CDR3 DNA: TGTGCCAGCTCACCACGAGCAGCGGCCGAGCAGTACTTC; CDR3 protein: CASSPRAAAEQYF
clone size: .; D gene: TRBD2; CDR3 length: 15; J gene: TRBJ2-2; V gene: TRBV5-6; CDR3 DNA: TGTGCCAGCAGCCATAGCGGGGGTGGCACCGGGGAGCTGTTTTTT; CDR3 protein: CASSHSGGGTGELFF
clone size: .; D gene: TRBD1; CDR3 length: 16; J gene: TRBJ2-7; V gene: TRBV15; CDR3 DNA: TGTGCCACCAGCAGTCCCCTTCAGGGGGACGGTTACGAGCAGTACTTC; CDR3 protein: CATSSPLQGDGYEQYF
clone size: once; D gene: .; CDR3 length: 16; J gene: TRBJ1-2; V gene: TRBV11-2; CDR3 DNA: TGTGCCAGCAGCTTAGATGGTCGTTTAGACAGCTATGGCTACACCTTC; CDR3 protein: CASSLDGRLDSYGYTF
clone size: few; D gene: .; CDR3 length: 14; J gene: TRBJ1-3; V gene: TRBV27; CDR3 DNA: TGTGCCAGCAGTCCCACTATGAATGGAAACACCATATATTTT; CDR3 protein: CASSPTMNGNTIYF
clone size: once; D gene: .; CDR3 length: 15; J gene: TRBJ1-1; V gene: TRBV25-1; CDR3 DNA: TGTGCCAGCAGGCCCAGAGGCCAGCTGAACACTGAAGCTTTCTTT; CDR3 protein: CASRPRGQLNTEAFF
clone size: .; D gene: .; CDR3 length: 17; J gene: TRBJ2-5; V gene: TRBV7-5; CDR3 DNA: TGTGCCAGAAGCCTCAAACCGCTTCCCGGTGTCCTTGAGACCCAGTACTTC; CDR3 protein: CARSLKPLPGVLETQYF
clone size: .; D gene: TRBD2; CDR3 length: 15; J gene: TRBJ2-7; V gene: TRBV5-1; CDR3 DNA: TGCGCCAGCAGCCGAGCTAGCGGGATATACTACGAGCAGTACTTC; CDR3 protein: CASSRASGIYYEQYF
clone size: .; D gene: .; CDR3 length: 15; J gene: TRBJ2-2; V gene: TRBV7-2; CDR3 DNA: TGTGCCAGCAGCTTAGTGTTCCGGGACACCGGGGAGCTGTTTTTT; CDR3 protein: CASSLVFRDTGELFF
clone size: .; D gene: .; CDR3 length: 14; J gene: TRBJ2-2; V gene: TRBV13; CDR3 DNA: TGTGCCAGCAGCCCAGAGGCGAACACCGGGGAGCTGTTTTTT; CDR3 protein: CASSPEANTGELFF
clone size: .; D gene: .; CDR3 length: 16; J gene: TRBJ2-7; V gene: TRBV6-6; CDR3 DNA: TGTGCCAGCAGTTACACCATACAGCTGAGCTCCTACGAGCAGTACTTC; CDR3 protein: CASSYTIQLSSYEQYF
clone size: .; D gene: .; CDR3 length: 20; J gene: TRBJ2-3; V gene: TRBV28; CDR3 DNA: TGTGCCAGCAGTTTATTTTTAACCTCGGAGGCATCTTTGGGAACAGATACGCAGTATTTT; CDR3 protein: CASSLFLTSEASLGTDTQYF
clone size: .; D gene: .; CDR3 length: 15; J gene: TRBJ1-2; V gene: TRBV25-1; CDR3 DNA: TGTGCCAGCAGTGAAGGAGGGAACATCAACTATGGCTACACCTTC; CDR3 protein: CASSEGGNINYGYTF